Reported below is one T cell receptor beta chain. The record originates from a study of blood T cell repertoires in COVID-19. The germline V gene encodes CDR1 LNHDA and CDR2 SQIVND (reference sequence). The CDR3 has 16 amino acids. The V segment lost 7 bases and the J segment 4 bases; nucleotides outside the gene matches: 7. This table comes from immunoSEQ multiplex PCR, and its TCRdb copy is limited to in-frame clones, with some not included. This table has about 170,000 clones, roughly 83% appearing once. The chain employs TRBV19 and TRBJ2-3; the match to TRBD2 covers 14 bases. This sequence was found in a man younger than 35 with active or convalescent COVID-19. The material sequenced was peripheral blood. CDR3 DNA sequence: TGTGCCAGTACCACCGGACTAGCGGGAGGTTCAGATACGCAGTATTTT. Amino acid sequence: CASTTGLAGGSDTQYF.